This TCR beta chain was retrieved from a study of spatial heterogeneity in lung cancer. Study-level background: TCR and UMI combinations that were unique each appeared, on average, more than ten times in raw reads. Whole-study findings and limits: For expanded intratumoral alpha and beta TCRs, counts tracked tumor mutation counts. Of tumor T cells, an estimated coverage of approximately 7.2% was reached for alpha chains and roughly 12% for beta chains.

This CDR3 has 15 residues. The V gene's germline CDR1 is LNHNV and CDR2 YYDKDF (reference sequence). Trimming took off 0 bases at V and 3 bases at J, with 12 bases between the two ends. On each TCR cDNA molecule, a unique molecular identifier was present. In TCRdb, the 5' RACE reads were re-called with MiXCR into one record per CDR3 protein. The table has fewer than 15,000 distinct CDR3 sequences, roughly 3.4% seen once; the top ten hold 8% to 9%. Noted time point: sample taken at primary tumor resection. Sequencing of whole RNA from tumor, nontumor lung or frozen PBMC involved no sorting. Sample share makes this clonotype medium-sized. What it binds is not known.

The specimen comprised lung tumor tissue, sampled at surgery. The V call is TRBV15, the J call TRBJ2-7; D perhaps matches TRBD1 (6 bases). This sequence originates from a male donor with early-stage non-small cell lung cancer. Here the CDR3 reads CATSREGGRYYEQYF. The DNA of the CDR3 is TGTGCCACCAGCAGAGAAGGGGGTCGGTACTACGAGCAGTACTTC.